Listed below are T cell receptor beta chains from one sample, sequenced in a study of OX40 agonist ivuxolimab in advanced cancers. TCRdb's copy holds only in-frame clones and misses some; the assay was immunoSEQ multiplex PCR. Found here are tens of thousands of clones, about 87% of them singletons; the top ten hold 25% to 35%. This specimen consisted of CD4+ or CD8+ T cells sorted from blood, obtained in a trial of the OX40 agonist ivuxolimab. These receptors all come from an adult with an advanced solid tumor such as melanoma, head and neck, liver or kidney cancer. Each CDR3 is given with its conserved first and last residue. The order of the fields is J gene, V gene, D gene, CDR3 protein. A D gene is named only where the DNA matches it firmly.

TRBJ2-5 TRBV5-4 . CASSLGRGLEETQYF
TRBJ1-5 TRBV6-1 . CASRRDVSNQPQHF
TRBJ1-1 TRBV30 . CAWSALGLADTEAFF
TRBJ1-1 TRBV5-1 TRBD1 CASSRQGMGSEAFF
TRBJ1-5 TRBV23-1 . CASSQLGARAPGPQHF
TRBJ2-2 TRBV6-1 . CASSNTLDRELFF
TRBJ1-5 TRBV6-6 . CASRKEGKQPQHF
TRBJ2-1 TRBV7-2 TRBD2 CASSLSSGGADEQFF
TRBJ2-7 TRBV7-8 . CASSLAREADEQYF
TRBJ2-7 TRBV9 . CASSEGGRLSYEQYF
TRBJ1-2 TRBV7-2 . CASSPRLADLNYGYTF
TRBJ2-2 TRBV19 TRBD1 CASTVGTANTGELFF
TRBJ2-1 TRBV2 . CASSEGTAYNEQFF
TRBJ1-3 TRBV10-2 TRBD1 CASRGQGAYGNTIYF
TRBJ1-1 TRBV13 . CASQGPRVAEAFF
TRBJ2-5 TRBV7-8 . CASSLDRGSQETQYF